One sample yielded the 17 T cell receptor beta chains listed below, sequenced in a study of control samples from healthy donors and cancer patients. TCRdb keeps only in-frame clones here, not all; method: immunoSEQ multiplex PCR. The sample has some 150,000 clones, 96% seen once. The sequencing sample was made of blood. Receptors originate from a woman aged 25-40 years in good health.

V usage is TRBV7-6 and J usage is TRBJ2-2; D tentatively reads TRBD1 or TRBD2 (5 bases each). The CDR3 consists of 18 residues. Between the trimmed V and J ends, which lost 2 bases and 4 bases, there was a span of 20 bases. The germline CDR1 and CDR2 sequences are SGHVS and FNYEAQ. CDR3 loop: CASSLKGEGRLSTGELFF. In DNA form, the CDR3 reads TGTGCCAGCAGCTTAAAAGGCGAGGGGCGATTAAGCACCGGGGAGCTGTTTTTT.

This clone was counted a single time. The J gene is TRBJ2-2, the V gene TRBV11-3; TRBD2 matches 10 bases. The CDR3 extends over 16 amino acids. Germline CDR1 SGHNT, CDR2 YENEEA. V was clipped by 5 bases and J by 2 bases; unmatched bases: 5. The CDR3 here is CASSASGSSNTGELFF. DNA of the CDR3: TGTGCCAGCAGCGCTAGCGGGAGCTCAAACACCGGGGAGCTGTTTTTT.

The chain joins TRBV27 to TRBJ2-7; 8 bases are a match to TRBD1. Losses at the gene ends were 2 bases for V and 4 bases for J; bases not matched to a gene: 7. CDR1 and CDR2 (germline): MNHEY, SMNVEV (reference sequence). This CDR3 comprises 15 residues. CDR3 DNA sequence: TGTGCCAGCAGTTTAGGGTGGACAGGGACATACGAGCAGTACTTC. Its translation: CASSLGWTGTYEQYF.

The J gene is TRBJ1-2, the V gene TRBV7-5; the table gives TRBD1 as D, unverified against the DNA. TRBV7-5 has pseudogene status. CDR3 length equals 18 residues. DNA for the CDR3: TGTGCCAGAAGCTTAGCTGGCTCGAGGACAGGGTCCCACTATGGCTACACCTTC. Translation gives CARSLAGSRTGSHYGYTF.

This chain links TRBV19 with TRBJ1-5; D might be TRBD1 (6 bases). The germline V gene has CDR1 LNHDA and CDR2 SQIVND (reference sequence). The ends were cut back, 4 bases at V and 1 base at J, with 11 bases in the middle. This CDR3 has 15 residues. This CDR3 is CASSTTGTSNQPQHF. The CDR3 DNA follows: TGTGCCAGTAGTACGACCGGGACAAGCAATCAGCCCCAGCATTTT.

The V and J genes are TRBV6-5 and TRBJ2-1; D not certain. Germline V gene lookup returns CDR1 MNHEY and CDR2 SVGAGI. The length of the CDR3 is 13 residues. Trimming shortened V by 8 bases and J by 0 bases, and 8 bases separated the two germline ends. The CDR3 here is CASRSGSYNEQFF. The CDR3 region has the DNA TGTGCCAGCCGCTCTGGCTCCTACAATGAGCAGTTCTTC.

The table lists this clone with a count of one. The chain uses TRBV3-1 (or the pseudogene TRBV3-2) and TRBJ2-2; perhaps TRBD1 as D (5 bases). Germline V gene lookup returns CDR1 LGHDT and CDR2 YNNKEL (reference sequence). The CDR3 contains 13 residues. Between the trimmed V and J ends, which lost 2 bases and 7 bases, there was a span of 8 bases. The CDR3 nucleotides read TGTGCCAGCAGCCAACAGGGATTCGGGGAGCTGTTTTTT. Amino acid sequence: CASSQQGFGELFF.

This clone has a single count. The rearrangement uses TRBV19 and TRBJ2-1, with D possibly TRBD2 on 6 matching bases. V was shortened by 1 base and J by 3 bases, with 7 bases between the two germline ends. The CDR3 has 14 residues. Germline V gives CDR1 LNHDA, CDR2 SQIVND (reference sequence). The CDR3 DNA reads TGTGCCAGTAGTATAGGGCGGGGCTACAATGAGCAGTTCTTC. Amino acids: CASSIGRGYNEQFF.

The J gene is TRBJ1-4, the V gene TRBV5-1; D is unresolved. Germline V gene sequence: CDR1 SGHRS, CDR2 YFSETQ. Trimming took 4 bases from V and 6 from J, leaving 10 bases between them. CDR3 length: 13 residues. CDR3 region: CASSQVFDEKLFF. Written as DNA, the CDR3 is TGCGCCAGCAGCCAGGTATTCGATGAAAAACTGTTTTTT.

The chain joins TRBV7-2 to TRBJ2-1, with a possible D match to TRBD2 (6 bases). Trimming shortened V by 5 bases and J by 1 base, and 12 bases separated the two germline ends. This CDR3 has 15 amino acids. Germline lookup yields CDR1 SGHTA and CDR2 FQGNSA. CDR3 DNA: TGTGCCAGCAGCAAGGAGCGGGCTTCCTACAATGAGCAGTTCTTC. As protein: CASSKERASYNEQFF. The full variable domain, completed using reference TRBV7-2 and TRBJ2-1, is GAGVSQSPSNKVTEKGKDVELRCDPISGHTALYWYRQSLGQGLEFLIYFQGNSAPDKSGLPSDRFSAERTGGSVSTLTIQRTQQEDSAVYLCASSKERASYNEQFFGPGTRLTVL.

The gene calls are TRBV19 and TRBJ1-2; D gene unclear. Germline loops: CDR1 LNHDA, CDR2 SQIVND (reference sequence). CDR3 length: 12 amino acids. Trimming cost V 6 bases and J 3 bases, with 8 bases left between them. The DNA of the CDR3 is TGTGCCAGTAGCGACATATACTATGGCTACACCTTC. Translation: CASSDIYYGYTF. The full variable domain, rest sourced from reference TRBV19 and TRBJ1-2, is DGGITQSPKYLFRKEGQNVTLSCEQNLNHDAMYWYRQDPGQGLRLIYYSQIVNDFQKGDIAEGYSVSREKKESFPLTVTSAQKNPTAFYLCASSDIYYGYTFGSGTRLTVV.

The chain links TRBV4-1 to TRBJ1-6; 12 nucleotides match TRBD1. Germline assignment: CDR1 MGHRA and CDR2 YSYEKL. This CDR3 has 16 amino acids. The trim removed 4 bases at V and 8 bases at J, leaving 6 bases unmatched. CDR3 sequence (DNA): TGCGCCAGCAGCCGGGACAGGGGGCCCCCAGATTCACCCCTCCACTTT. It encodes CASSRDRGPPDSPLHF.

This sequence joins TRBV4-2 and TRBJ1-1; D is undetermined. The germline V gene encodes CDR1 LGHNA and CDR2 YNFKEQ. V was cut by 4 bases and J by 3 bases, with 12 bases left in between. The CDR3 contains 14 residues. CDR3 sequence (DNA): TGTGCCAGCAGCCTTTTTCTAATGGACACTGAAGCTTTCTTT. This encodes CASSLFLMDTEAFF.

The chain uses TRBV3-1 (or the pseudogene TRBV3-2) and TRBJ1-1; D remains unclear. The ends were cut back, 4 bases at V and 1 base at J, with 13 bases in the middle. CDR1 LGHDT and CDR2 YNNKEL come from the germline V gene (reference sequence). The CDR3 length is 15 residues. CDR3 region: CASSLYKAANTEAFF. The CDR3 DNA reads TGTGCCAGCAGCCTATACAAGGCGGCGAACACTGAAGCTTTCTTT.

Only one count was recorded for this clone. In DNA form, the CDR3 reads TGTGCCAGCAGCTTAGGCCTCAGGGGGGAACTGTTTTTT. Translating gives CASSLGLRGELFF. V is TRBV13 and J is TRBJ1-4; TRBD1 agrees at 7 bases. Germline-derived CDR1 and CDR2 are PRHDT and FYEKMQ (reference sequence). V shed 0 bases and J 12 bases; nucleotides not matched to a gene: 4. The CDR3 covers 13 residues.

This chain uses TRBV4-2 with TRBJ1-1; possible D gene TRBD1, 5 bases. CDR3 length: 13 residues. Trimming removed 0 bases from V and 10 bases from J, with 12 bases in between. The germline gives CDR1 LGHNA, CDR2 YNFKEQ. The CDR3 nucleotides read TGTGCCAGCAGCCAAGATCCTTTCCAGGGAGCTTTCTTT. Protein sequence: CASSQDPFQGAFF.

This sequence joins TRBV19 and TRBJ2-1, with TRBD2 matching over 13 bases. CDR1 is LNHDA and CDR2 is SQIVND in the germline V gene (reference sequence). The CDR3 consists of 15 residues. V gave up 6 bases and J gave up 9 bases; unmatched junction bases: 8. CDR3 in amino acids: CASSQLAGGPSEQFF. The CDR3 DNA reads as TGTGCCAGTAGCCAACTAGCGGGAGGGCCGAGTGAGCAGTTCTTC.